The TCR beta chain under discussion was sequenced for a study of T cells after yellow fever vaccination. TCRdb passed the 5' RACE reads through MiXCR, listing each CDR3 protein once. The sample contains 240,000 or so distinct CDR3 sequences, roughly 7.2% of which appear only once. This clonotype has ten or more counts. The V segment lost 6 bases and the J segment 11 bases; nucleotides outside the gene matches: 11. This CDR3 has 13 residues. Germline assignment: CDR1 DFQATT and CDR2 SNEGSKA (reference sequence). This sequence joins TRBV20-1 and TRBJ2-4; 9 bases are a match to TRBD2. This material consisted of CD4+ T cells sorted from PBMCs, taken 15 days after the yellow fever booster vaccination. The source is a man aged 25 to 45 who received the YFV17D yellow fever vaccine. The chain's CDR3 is CSATRGAGGFQYF. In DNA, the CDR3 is TGCAGTGCCACGAGAGGAGCGGGAGGTTTTCAGTACTTC.